This T cell receptor beta chain was recorded in a study of blood T cell repertoires in COVID-19. Study context: The United States, Italy and Spain were the sources of the acute and convalescent COVID-19 samples.

Individuals aged roughly 18 to 100 years were recruited from fewer than 30 US areas. Clinical history reported by participants formed the basis on which cohorts were assigned. Two negative PCRs, clearance, or symptom resolution characterized the recovered Cohort 3 donors. Per germline, CDR1 MNHEY and CDR2 SMNVEV (reference sequence). The CDR3 sequence is 14 residues long. The J segment lost 11 bases and the V segment lost 3 bases, leaving 4 bases of the junction unmatched. Repertoires were generated with immunoSEQ multiplex PCR, while TCRdb's copy carries only in-frame clones and drops some. This table holds some 320,000 clones, roughly 90% found once.

This clonotype was obtained from a man aged 55 to 70 who had recovered from COVID-19. The chain carries TRBV27 and TRBJ1-6, with 10 bases matching TRBD1. Sequencing was carried out using PBMCs or T cells enriched from blood (not recorded which). CDR3 DNA: TGTGCCAGCAGTTTGGCGGGACAGGGGACACCCCTCCACTTT. Translated: CASSLAGQGTPLHF.